One sample yielded the 27 T cell receptor beta chains listed below, sequenced in a study of human T cells and chemical hapten exposure. Time point denoted: patch test 1, 2 weeks after DPC sensitization. Documented treatment: therapeutic diphenylcyclopropenone sensitization with weekly scalp DPC. One entry per CDR3 protein, called by TCRdb with MiXCR from the RACE reads. Among 300,000 to 350,000 distinct CDR3 sequences, approximately 6.3% were seen once, and the ten largest hold about 8%. The sequencing here drew on whole blood, taken in connection with sensitization to the hapten diphenylcyclopropenone (DPC). The receptors originated from a young woman with alopecia areata. Some clones in this sample may be carry-over from other donors' samples.

This clonotype was found a few times. The V call is TRBV6-5, the J call TRBJ1-2; 7 positions agree with TRBD1. Germline V gene lookup returns CDR1 MNHEY and CDR2 SVGAGI. V was clipped by 2 bases and J by 4 bases; unmatched bases: 4. The CDR3 has 14 amino acids. CDR3 sequence (DNA): TGTGCCAGCAGTTACGACAGGGATGGCTATGGCTACACCTTC. This encodes CASSYDRDGYGYTF.

The chain couples TRBV5-5 to TRBJ1-1; D not resolved. CDR1 SGHKS and CDR2 YYEKEE come from the germline V gene (reference sequence). Trimming removed 4 bases from V and 4 bases from J, with 8 bases in between. This CDR3 contains 12 residues. As DNA, the CDR3 is TGTGCCAGCAGCCGCCGCATCACTGAAGCTTTCTTT. Translation: CASSRRITEAFF.

V and J are TRBV20-1 and TRBJ1-1; D remains unclear. The CDR3 runs 12 residues. The germline V gene encodes CDR1 DFQATT and CDR2 SNEGSKA (reference sequence). V lost 2 bases, J lost 3 bases, and 7 bases lay in between. CDR3 amino acids: CSARRQDTEAFF. The DNA for the CDR3 is TGCAGTGCTAGAAGGCAGGACACTGAAGCTTTCTTT.

The rearrangement joins TRBV12-3 or TRBV12-4 to TRBJ1-6; TRBD1 matches at 7 bases. Trimming at V came to 5 bases and at J to 4 bases, leaving 8 bases not matched to a gene. This CDR3 comprises 16 residues. CDR3 sequence reads: CASSGRGQRYNSPLHF. The CDR3 region has the DNA TGTGCCAGCAGTGGCCGGGGACAGAGATATAATTCACCCCTCCACTTT.

The sample holds a few counts of this clonotype. The chain carries TRBV23-1 and TRBJ2-1, with D possibly matching TRBD1 (6 bases). TRBV23-1 is flagged as an ORF with uncertain function. The CDR3 length is 14 residues. Trimming removed 4 bases from V and 6 bases from J, with 13 bases in between. The CDR3 coding sequence is TGCGCCAGCAGTCTACAGGGTGTTGGCAATGAGCAGTTCTTC. Amino acids: CASSLQGVGNEQFF.

This clonotype was counted ten times or more. This sequence joins TRBV4-2 and TRBJ2-5; D might be TRBD2 (5 bases). Germline V gives CDR1 LGHNA, CDR2 YNFKEQ. V was cut by 1 base and J by 5 bases, with 20 bases left in between. The CDR3 runs to 17 residues. The CDR3 DNA follows: TGTGCCAGCAGCCAAGTCGTGTCTAGCTTAAGTCGTGAGACCCAGTACTTC. As protein: CASSQVVSSLSRETQYF.

With respect to this clonotype: This clone may be a read error of a much larger clone one base away. The chain carries TRBV28 and TRBJ2-3; D is possibly TRBD2 (6 bases). V shed 8 bases and J shed 6 bases, with 18 bases lying between them. The CDR3 loop spans 14 amino acids. Germline V gene sequence: CDR1 MDHEN, CDR2 SYDVKM. CDR3 DNA: TGTGCCAGCGGTCCGGAGACTAGAAGGGATACGCAGTATTTT. The encoded protein is CASGPETRRDTQYF. The full variable domain, completed using reference TRBV28 and TRBJ2-3, is DVKVTQSSRYLVKRTGEKVFLECVQDMDHENMFWYRQDPGLGLRLIYFSYDVKMKEKGDIPEGYSVSREKKERFSLILESASTNQTSMYLCASGPETRRDTQYFGPGTRLTVL.

This clonotype has a count of ten or more. The chain links TRBV5-5 to TRBJ1-4, with a possible D match to TRBD1 (5 bases). Trimming removed 4 bases from V and 4 bases from J, with 11 bases in between. CDR1 is SGHKS and CDR2 is YYEKEE in the germline V gene (reference sequence). This CDR3 region has 14 residues. The CDR3 reads CASSPWGSNEKLFF. DNA of the CDR3: TGTGCCAGCAGCCCCTGGGGCAGTAATGAAAAACTGTTTTTT.

The sample holds a few counts of this clonotype. In DNA form, the CDR3 reads TGTGCCAGCAGCTTCGTCGCTGGGAACGATTCACCCCTCCACTTT. Its protein is CASSFVAGNDSPLHF. The chain couples TRBV7-3 to TRBJ1-6, with unresolved D. V was shortened by 3 bases and J by 8 bases, with 14 bases between the two germline ends. There are 15 residues in the CDR3. Germline V lookup: CDR1 SGHTA, CDR2 FQGTGA. The full variable domain, in which reference TRBV7-3 and TRBJ1-6 provide the parts outside the CDR3, is GAGVSQTPSNKVTEKGKYVELRCDPISGHTALYWYRQSLGQGPEFLIYFQGTGAADDSGLPNDRFFAVRPEGSVSTLKIQRTERGDSAVYLCASSFVAGNDSPLHFGNGTRLTVT.

This clonotype was seen only a few times. The chain uses TRBV5-1 and TRBJ2-7; D remains unclear. The ends were cut back, 1 base at V and 5 bases at J, with 10 bases in the middle. CDR1 is SGHRS, CDR2 YFSETQ, per germline. The CDR3 is 13 residues long. CDR3: CASSLSQQHEQYF. In nucleotides, the CDR3 is TGCGCCAGCAGCTTGAGTCAGCAGCACGAGCAGTACTTC. The whole variable domain, filled in from reference TRBV5-1 and TRBJ2-7, reads KAGVTQTPRYLIKTRGQQVTLSCSPISGHRSVSWYQQTPGQGLQFLFEYFSETQRNKGNFPGRFSGRQFSNSRSEMNVSTLELGDSALYLCASSLSQQHEQYFGPGTRLTVT.

The sample holds a few counts of this clonotype. The chain carries TRBV6-2 or TRBV6-3 and TRBJ1-6, with 8 bases lining up with TRBD1. CDR1 MNHEY and CDR2 SVGEGT come from the germline V gene. After removal of 6 bases from V and 9 bases from J, the junction contained 10 bases not matched to a gene. This CDR3 is 15 amino acids long. CDR3 nucleotide sequence: TGTGCCAGCAGCCCAGGACAGGGAAAGAGTTCACCCCTCCACTTT. As protein: CASSPGQGKSSPLHF.

This clonotype was detected ten times or more. The chain carries TRBV12-3 or TRBV12-4 and TRBJ1-5; TRBD1 might be the D (6 bases). CDR3 length: 15 amino acids. Trimming removed 4 bases from V and 1 base from J, with 11 bases in between. This CDR3 is CASSSNRDSNQPQHF. DNA for the CDR3: TGTGCCAGCAGTTCAAACAGGGACAGCAATCAGCCCCAGCATTTT.

This clonotype was picked up many times. This chain links TRBV6-5 with TRBJ2-3; D may be TRBD2 (6 bases). The CDR3 has 16 residues. With 0 bases removed from V and 2 bases from J, the gap between germline ends came to 12 bases. CDR1 MNHEY and CDR2 SVGAGI come from the germline V gene. The CDR3: CASSYSAVADTDTQYF. The CDR3 DNA sequence: TGTGCCAGCAGTTACTCCGCGGTAGCGGACACAGATACGCAGTATTTT.

This clonotype appeared many times. The chain carries TRBV7-6 and TRBJ2-1; a weak D match, TRBD1 (7 bases). The CDR3 loop spans 13 amino acids. CDR1 is SGHVS and CDR2 is FNYEAQ in the germline V gene. V was clipped by 1 base and J by 12 bases, with 13 bases between them. The CDR3 sequence: CASSLEGQGGQFF. CDR3 in DNA: TGTGCCAGCAGCTTAGAAGGGCAGGGGGGGCAGTTCTTC.

The sample holds many counts of this clonotype. The chain uses TRBV28 and TRBJ1-1; D remains ambiguous. Between the trimmed V and J ends, which lost 6 bases and 2 bases, there was a span of 7 bases. Germline CDR1 MDHEN, CDR2 SYDVKM. The CDR3 length is 12 residues. The CDR3 protein is CASSQTNTEAFF. As DNA, the CDR3 is TGTGCCAGCAGCCAAACTAACACTGAAGCTTTCTTT.

The table lists this clonotype with a few counts. The rearrangement uses TRBV12-3 or TRBV12-4 and TRBJ2-4; maybe TRBD1 (5 bases). V dropped 9 bases and J dropped 8 bases, with 17 bases sitting between them. The CDR3 is 13 residues long. For the CDR3, the DNA is TGTGCCAGTACCTTTAGGGGCGCAGACATTCAGTACTTC. Translated: CASTFRGADIQYF.

This clonotype was seen repeatedly, ten times or more. The CDR3 loop is CATSSPLEGDNSPLHF. In DNA, the CDR3 is TGTGCCACCAGCTCCCCTCTGGAGGGGGATAATTCACCCCTCCACTTT. V gene TRBV15 combines with J gene TRBJ1-6, with D possibly being TRBD1 (6 bases). The CDR3 spans 16 residues. Trimming left V 5 bases short and J 5 bases short, with 16 bases between. Germline assignment: CDR1 LNHNV and CDR2 YYDKDF (reference sequence). Together with reference TRBV15 and TRBJ1-6, the CDR3 gives the full variable domain: DAMVIQNPRYQVTQFGKPVTLSCSQTLNHNVMYWYQQKSSQAPKLLFHYYDKDFNNEADTPDNFQSRRPNTSFCFLDIRSPGLGDTAMYLCATSSPLEGDNSPLHFGNGTRLTVT.

This clonotype was detected ten times or more. V and J are TRBV11-2 and TRBJ2-3; no definite D call. The V end lost 1 base, the J end lost 2 bases, and 10 bases lay between the germline ends. Germline-derived CDR1 and CDR2 are SGHAT and FQNNGV. CDR3 size: 15 residues. In DNA form, the CDR3 reads TGTGCCAGCAGCTTAGTTGGCATCCACACAGATACGCAGTATTTT. Amino acid sequence: CASSLVGIHTDTQYF.

A few counts support this clonotype. V and J are TRBV11-2 and TRBJ1-1; a possible D gene is TRBD1 (5 bases). CDR3 length: 13 amino acids. Germline values: CDR1 SGHAT, CDR2 FQNNGV. V was shortened by 5 bases and J by 2 bases, with 9 bases between the two germline ends. The CDR3 reads CASSKDTNTEAFF. The CDR3 bases are TGTGCCAGCAGCAAGGACACTAACACTGAAGCTTTCTTT.

In its sample, this clonotype was seen a few times. The V gene is TRBV7-2, the J gene TRBJ1-2, with 8 bases that match TRBD1. V lost 5 bases to trimming and J lost 4 bases; unmatched junction nucleotides: 9. Germline lookup yields CDR1 SGHTA and CDR2 FQGNSA. The CDR3 has 15 amino acids. Here the CDR3 DNA reads TGTGCCAGCAGCCGTCTGCCGGGACAGGCCTATGGCTACACCTTC. Protein product: CASSRLPGQAYGYTF.

This clonotype came up many times. The chain uses TRBV12-5 and TRBJ2-1; perhaps D is TRBD1 or TRBD2 (5 bases each). Deletions cut 1 base from V and 7 bases from J, with 11 bases between. The CDR3 covers 14 residues. In germline, CDR1 is LGHNT, CDR2 FRNRAP. In DNA form, the CDR3 reads TGTGCTAGTGGTTTGGGTACGTGGGGGAATGAGCAGTTCTTC. It translates to CASGLGTWGNEQFF.

The chain uses TRBV2 and TRBJ2-3; possible D gene TRBD1, 6 bases. Germline V gene sequence: CDR1 SNHLY, CDR2 FYNNEI. The CDR3 extends over 12 amino acids. V was shortened by 7 bases and J by 6 bases, with 11 bases between the two germline ends. DNA of the CDR3: TGTGCCAGCAAGGGGGAAGGGGATACGCAGTATTTT. Translation: CASKGEGDTQYF.

This chain links TRBV6-2 or TRBV6-3 with TRBJ2-3; D could derive from TRBD1 or TRBD2 (5 bases each). The germline V gene has CDR1 MNHEY and CDR2 SVGEGT. The CDR3 runs to 14 residues. Deletions cut 3 bases from V and 8 bases from J, with 15 bases between. The CDR3 sequence: CASSYDPGTVTQYF. In nucleotides, the CDR3 is TGTGCCAGCAGTTATGATCCGGGGACGGTTACGCAGTATTTT.

The chain is built from TRBV6-2 or TRBV6-3 and TRBJ2-2; D is perhaps TRBD1 (6 bases). CDR3 size: 16 residues. The germline V and J ends were trimmed by 6 bases and 1 base, with 15 bases remaining between them. In germline, CDR1 is MNHEY, CDR2 SVGEGT. The CDR3 nucleotides are TGTGCCAGCAGAATAACAGGGACGAGGAACACCGGGGAGCTGTTTTTT. As protein: CASRITGTRNTGELFF.

This clonotype was picked up many times. J is TRBJ2-1 and V is TRBV10-3, with a tentative D call TRBD2 (5 bases). The ends were cut back, 0 bases at V and 1 base at J, with 7 bases in the middle. CDR3 length equals 15 residues. From germline, CDR1 is ENHRY and CDR2 SYGVKD. The CDR3 spells CAISESEGSYNEQFF. The DNA of the CDR3 is TGTGCCATCAGTGAGTCAGAGGGTTCCTACAATGAGCAGTTCTTC.

A remark on this clonotype: A read error may account for a junction end that differs from germline. The chain employs TRBV7-2 and TRBJ2-5, with D possibly matching TRBD1 (5 bases). Germline values: CDR1 SGHTA, CDR2 FQGNSA. CDR3 length: 14 residues. The CDR3 bases are TGTGCCAGCAGCTTATTCGGCAGGGAAGAGACCCGGTACTTC. It specifies CASSLFGREETRYF.

The chain has TRBV5-4 and TRBJ2-3, with D possibly called TRBD1 or TRBD2 (5 bases each). Trimming removed 6 bases from V and 1 base from J, with 9 bases in between. Germline lookup yields CDR1 SGHNT and CDR2 YYREEE (reference sequence). The CDR3 is made up of 13 amino acids. CDR3 region: CASIGTGTDTQYF. CDR3 DNA sequence: TGTGCCAGCATCGGGACGGGCACAGATACGCAGTATTTT.